This T cell receptor (beta chain) emerged from a study of PD-L1 blockade in urothelial cancer. About the study: Timepoints chosen for blood analysis were 3 weeks (second dose) and 6 weeks after treatment start. Blood gave a median approximately 130,000 T cells.

Per-patient samples, pretreatment and on-treatment, numbered 1 to 8. This CDR3 contains 14 residues. V dropped 4 bases and J dropped 1; count of bases not matched to a gene: 5. The germline V gene has CDR1 SQVTM and CDR2 ANQGSEA. Sequencing used immunoSEQ multiplex PCR; TCRdb keeps in-frame clones, though not all of them. The sample carries some 54,000 clones, approximately 84% recorded once. The TCR comes from a man aged 40-55 years with urothelial cancer. Sample: PBMCs, taken around atezolizumab (anti-PD-L1) treatment. The V gene is TRBV29-1, the J gene TRBJ2-7, with 9 bases matching TRBD2. CDR3 amino acids: CSVVKREASYEQYF. The CDR3 DNA follows: TGCAGCGTTGTTAAGCGGGAGGCATCCTACGAGCAGTACTTC.